Listed below are T cell receptor beta chains from one sample, sequenced in a study of T cell repertoires in cytomegalovirus infection. Their antigens are not known. From the reads, TCRdb called clonotypes with MiXCR, one entry per CDR3 protein. The sample lists 70,000 to 95,000 distinct CDR3 sequences; 25% to 30% were seen once. The sequences come from CD8+ T cells from cultured PBMCs, collected from culture after CMV antigen stimulation. Source of these receptors: a human donor in good health (CMV status not recorded). Some clones in this sample may be carry-over from other donors' samples. The CDR3 runs from the conserved cysteine through the conserved F or W. D genes are given only for firm matches. The size field is filled for only some rows; it gives once, few, many or a size class.

j_call | d_call | cdr3_length | clone_size | v_call | cdr3_aa | cdr3_nt
TRBJ1-1 | TRBD1 | 16 | few | TRBV12-5 | CASGLGQNRDYTEAFF | TGTGCTAGTGGCTTGGGACAGAACCGGGACTACACTGAAGCTTTCTTT
TRBJ1-5 | TRBD1 | 13 | . | TRBV27 | CASRLGQNQPQHF | TGTGCCAGCAGATTGGGACAGAATCAGCCCCAGCATTTT
TRBJ1-1 | . | 17 | . | TRBV27 | CASSPISTFRGNTEAFF | TGTGCCAGCAGTCCAATTTCGACATTCCGGGGGAACACTGAAGCTTTCTTT
TRBJ2-1 | . | 14 | few | TRBV7-6 | CASSPTVGYNEQFF | TGTGCCAGCAGCCCCACCGTCGGGTACAATGAGCAGTTCTTC
TRBJ2-2 | . | 14 | few | TRBV4-1 | CASSQGQLTGELFF | TGCGCCAGCAGCCAAGGGCAGCTCACCGGGGAGCTGTTTTTT
TRBJ2-1 | . | 17 | few | TRBV5-4 | CASSLARRGGPGNEQFF | TGTGCCAGCAGCTTGGCCCGGAGGGGGGGCCCCGGGAATGAGCAGTTCTTC
TRBJ1-5 | . | 12 | few | TRBV28 | CASSYDNQPQHF | TGTGCCAGCAGTTACGACAATCAGCCCCAGCATTTT
TRBJ2-7 | TRBD2 | 14 | . | TRBV9 | CASASSGSSYEQYF | TGTGCCAGCGCCAGCAGCGGGAGCTCCTACGAGCAGTACTTC
TRBJ2-1 | TRBD1 | 13 | . | TRBV7-6 | CASSRQGNNEQFF | TGTGCCAGCAGCAGACAGGGGAACAATGAGCAGTTCTTC
TRBJ1-2 | TRBD1 | 16 | many | TRBV28 | CASSLNPGGQVDGYTF | TGTGCCAGCAGTTTAAACCCCGGGGGACAGGTGGATGGCTACACCTTC
TRBJ1-5 | TRBD1 | 16 | . | TRBV24-1 | CATSTTDREWGQPQHF | TGTGCCACCAGTACGACGGACAGGGAGTGGGGTCAGCCCCAGCATTTT
TRBJ2-5 | TRBD1 | 16 | many | TRBV7-2 | CASSLATGGRGETQYF | TGTGCCAGCAGCTTAGCAACAGGGGGACGTGGAGAGACCCAGTACTTC
TRBJ2-1 | . | 15 | many | TRBV30 | CAWSPRGDPYNEQFF | TGTGCCTGGAGTCCGCGGGGAGACCCTTACAATGAGCAGTTCTTC
TRBJ2-3 | . | 16 | . | TRBV7-2 | CASSPPRVDPHHTQYF | TGTGCCAGCAGCCCCCCAAGAGTCGACCCCCACCATACGCAGTATTTT
TRBJ2-3 | TRBD2 | 15 | few | TRBV9 | CASSDPAGGPDTQYF | TGTGCCAGCAGCGACCCAGCGGGGGGGCCCGATACGCAGTATTTT
TRBJ1-5 | . | 14 | . | TRBV6-2/TRBV6-3 | CASRLSGLLEPQHF | TGTGCCAGCAGGTTAAGCGGGCTTTTGGAGCCCCAGCATTTT
TRBJ1-1 | TRBD1 | 17 | many | TRBV11-2 | CASSSGRTGIPHTEAFF | TGTGCCAGCAGCTCGGGCCGGACAGGGATTCCTCACACTGAAGCTTTCTTT
TRBJ2-1 | . | 16 | . | TRBV27 | CASSLLAVNTYNEQFF | TGTGCCAGCAGTTTACTGGCGGTCAATACCTACAATGAGCAGTTCTTC